Reported below is one T cell receptor beta chain. V lost 2 bases, J lost 0 bases, and 7 bases lay in between. CDR1 and CDR2 (germline): KGHDR, SFDVKD. The CDR3 spans 15 residues. The entry originates in a study of T cell repertoires in cytomegalovirus infection. TCRdb itself ran the reads through MiXCR, one entry per CDR3 protein. The data contain 310,000 or so distinct CDR3 sequences, under 20% of them singletons. The clonotype originates from a human donor in good health (CMV status not recorded). Some clones in this sample may be carry-over from other donors' samples. The material sequenced was PBMCs. This chain joins TRBV24-1 and TRBJ1-5; unclear D gene. CDR3 sequence: CATSDYGNSNQPQHF. The CDR3 region has the DNA TGTGCCACCAGTGATTACGGGAATAGCAATCAGCCCCAGCATTTT.